The entry that follows covers one T cell receptor (beta chain) sequence. The data derive from a study of blood T cell repertoires in COVID-19. Clones were sequenced by immunoSEQ multiplex PCR, and TCRdb holds only the in-frame ones, with some missing. The sample carries about 270,000 clones, roughly 86% recorded once. The sequence derives from a man aged 35-49 years with active or convalescent COVID-19. The sequenced sample consisted of peripheral blood.

CDR3 loop: CASSLLGGQPQHF. As DNA, the CDR3 is TGTGCCAGCAGTTTACTCGGGGGTCAGCCCCAGCATTTT. The chain has TRBV28 and TRBJ1-5, with D tentatively TRBD1 (5 bases). CDR3 size: 13 residues. The germline V gene encodes CDR1 MDHEN and CDR2 SYDVKM. The V end lost 2 bases, the J end lost 6 bases, and 8 bases lay between the germline ends.